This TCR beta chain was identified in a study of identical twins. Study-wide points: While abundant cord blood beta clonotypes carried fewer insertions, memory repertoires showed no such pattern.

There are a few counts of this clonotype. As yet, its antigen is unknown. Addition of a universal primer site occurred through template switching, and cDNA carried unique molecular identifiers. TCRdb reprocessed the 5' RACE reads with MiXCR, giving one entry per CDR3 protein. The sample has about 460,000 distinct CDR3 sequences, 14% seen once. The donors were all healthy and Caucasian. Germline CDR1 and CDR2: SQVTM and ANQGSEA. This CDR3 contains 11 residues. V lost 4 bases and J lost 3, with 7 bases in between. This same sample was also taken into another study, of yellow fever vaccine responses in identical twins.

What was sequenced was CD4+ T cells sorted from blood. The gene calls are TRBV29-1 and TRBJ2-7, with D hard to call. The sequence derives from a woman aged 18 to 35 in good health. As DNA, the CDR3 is TGCAGCGTTGTGTCCGACTACGAGCAGTACTTC. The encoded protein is CSVVSDYEQYF.